This TCR beta chain was found in a study of vaccination effects on CD4 cells after COVID-19. The overall study: Wells each received two million PBMC, cultured with approximately 9.1 IU/ml IL-2 and about 9.4 ug/ml peptides. Study-level findings and limits: Convalescent patients numbered few in the study; early post-infection timepoints were missing entirely.

Scientists isolated CD4+ T cells after an approximately 11-day culture period ended. For this clone: Antigen specificity is unknown.

Sequenced by immunoSEQ multiplex PCR; TCRdb stores in-frame clones only, minus some. Here the sample spans under 50,000 clones, about 76% being singletons. The receptor's source is a human donor who had a prior SARS-CoV-2 infection. Source: CD4+ T cells from PBMCs cultured without peptide, taken before COVID-19 vaccination.

CDR3 in DNA: TGTGCCAGCTCACCTTGGGACAGGGAGTCTGGAAACACCATATATTTT. Its translation is CASSPWDRESGNTIYF. The V and J genes are TRBV18 and TRBJ1-3; 9 bases agree with TRBD1. After removal of 3 bases from V and 1 base from J, the junction contained 4 bases not matched to a gene. Germline V lookup: CDR1 KGHSH, CDR2 LQKENI. This CDR3 is built from 16 residues.